Listed here are 32 T cell receptor beta chains from one sample, sequenced in a study of T-cell memory formation after mild COVID-19. TCRdb redid the calling of the 5' RACE reads with MiXCR, one entry per CDR3 protein. The sample includes approximately 60,000 distinct CDR3 sequences, over 8.5% seen only once; the top ten take 1.1%. What was sequenced was PBMCs or a T cell subset sorted from them (not recorded which). Receptor source: a man aged 18 to 35 who had mild COVID-19 (a few samples of this study predate the infection). Cell type and time point are not known.

This clonotype was detected a few times. This chain uses TRBV5-1 with TRBJ2-3, with a possible D match to TRBD2 (5 bases). This CDR3 has 15 residues. The ends were cut back, 1 base at V and 1 base at J, with 10 bases in the middle. The germline gives CDR1 SGHRS, CDR2 YFSETQ. The CDR3 coding sequence is TGCGCCAGCAGCTTGAGGCGGGTTGGCACAGATACGCAGTATTTT. This sequence encodes CASSLRRVGTDTQYF.

This clonotype was found a few times. The J gene is TRBJ1-6, the V gene TRBV5-1; TRBD1 aligns across 12 bases. This CDR3 is built from 18 residues. V trimming: 1 base; J trimming: 6 bases; junction bases outside the gene matches: 8. In germline, CDR1 is SGHRS, CDR2 YFSETQ. CDR3 loop: CASSLRAPGQGANSPLHF. The CDR3 DNA is TGCGCCAGCAGCTTGCGGGCTCCGGGACAGGGGGCTAATTCACCCCTCCACTTT. Variable domain in full (rest from reference TRBV5-1 and TRBJ1-6): KAGVTQTPRYLIKTRGQQVTLSCSPISGHRSVSWYQQTPGQGLQFLFEYFSETQRNKGNFPGRFSGRQFSNSRSEMNVSTLELGDSALYLCASSLRAPGQGANSPLHFGNGTRLTVT.

This clonotype has a handful of counts. This chain uses TRBV20-1 with TRBJ2-3, with D perhaps TRBD2 (5 bases). The germline V gene encodes CDR1 DFQATT and CDR2 SNEGSKA (reference sequence). Trimming pared 6 bases from V and 2 bases from J, leaving 12 bases between. This CDR3 region has 13 residues. DNA of the CDR3: TGCAGTGCCAGCCGGGATTACACAGATACGCAGTATTTT. Translated, it gives CSASRDYTDTQYF.

The table lists this clonotype with many counts. The CDR3 region is CSAKPTGGPGPQHF. The CDR3 DNA sequence: TGCAGTGCAAAACCTACCGGGGGCCCAGGGCCCCAGCATTTT. The chain joins TRBV20-1 to TRBJ1-5; TRBD1 is a possible D gene (6 bases). The CDR3 covers 14 residues. Germline values: CDR1 DFQATT, CDR2 SNEGSKA (reference sequence). Trimming removed 6 bases at V and 9 bases at J, with 21 bases between.

This clonotype was observed a handful of times. V and J are TRBV28 and TRBJ1-5; a possible D gene is TRBD1 (6 bases). Germline-derived CDR1 and CDR2 are MDHEN and SYDVKM. The CDR3 runs 16 residues. Trimming removed 1 base at V and 6 bases at J, with 16 bases between. The CDR3 loop is CASSLYTGDNGQPQHF. The DNA of the CDR3 is TGTGCCAGCAGTTTATATACGGGGGACAACGGTCAGCCCCAGCATTTT.

The chain links TRBV6-2 or TRBV6-3 to TRBJ2-3, with D possibly TRBD2 on 5 matching bases. Trimming left V 5 bases short and J 3 bases short, with 12 bases between. Germline-derived CDR1 and CDR2 are MNHEY and SVGEGT. The CDR3 is 14 amino acids. The CDR3 region is CASSPYPGTDTQYF. The DNA for the CDR3 is TGTGCCAGCAGTCCCTATCCGGGGACAGATACGCAGTATTTT.

V is TRBV29-1 and J is TRBJ1-2; a weak D match, TRBD1 (6 bases). Germline loops: CDR1 SQVTM, CDR2 ANQGSEA. This CDR3 has 12 residues. Trimming removed 3 bases at V and 3 bases at J, with 8 bases between. CDR3 bases: TGCAGCGTTGACCGACAGGACTATGGCTACACCTTC. It translates to CSVDRQDYGYTF. Full variable domain (remainder filled in from reference TRBV29-1 and TRBJ1-2): SAVISQKPSRDICQRGTSLTIQCQVDSQVTMMFWYRQQPGQSLTLIATANQGSEATYESGFVIDKFPISRPNLTFSTLTVSNMSPEDSSIYLCSVDRQDYGYTFGSGTRLTVV.

This chain uses TRBV5-1 with TRBJ1-6; a weak D match, TRBD1 (5 bases). Germline CDR1 reads SGHRS; CDR2 reads YFSETQ. With 7 bases removed from V and 10 bases from J, the gap between germline ends came to 18 bases. The CDR3 is 14 amino acids. The CDR3 protein is CASRWGTGDSPLHF. The CDR3, as DNA: TGCGCCAGCCGGTGGGGGACGGGCGACTCACCCCTCCACTTT. The entire variable domain, with the rest obtained from reference TRBV5-1 and TRBJ1-6, is as follows: KAGVTQTPRYLIKTRGQQVTLSCSPISGHRSVSWYQQTPGQGLQFLFEYFSETQRNKGNFPGRFSGRQFSNSRSEMNVSTLELGDSALYLCASRWGTGDSPLHFGNGTRLTVT.

There are many counts of this clonotype. V usage is TRBV27 and J usage is TRBJ2-1, with D uncertain. The CDR3 totals 15 residues. Between the trimmed V and J ends, which lost 8 bases and 2 bases, there was a span of 16 bases. The germline V gene encodes CDR1 MNHEY and CDR2 SMNVEV (reference sequence). This CDR3 is CASLVWPNTYNEQFF. DNA for the CDR3: TGTGCCAGCCTTGTTTGGCCAAATACCTACAATGAGCAGTTCTTC.

The chain uses TRBV27 and TRBJ2-7, with a weak D call TRBD1 (5 bases). Germline assignment: CDR1 MNHEY and CDR2 SMNVEV (reference sequence). The CDR3 spans 15 residues. V lost 1 base, J lost 2 bases, and 12 bases lay in between. The CDR3 sequence is CASSLYGAGTYEQYV. DNA for the CDR3: TGTGCCAGCAGTTTATATGGGGCAGGGACCTACGAGCAGTACGTC.

The genes are TRBV3-1 and TRBJ2-3; unclear D gene. The germline V gene encodes CDR1 LGHDT and CDR2 YNNKEL (reference sequence). The germline V and J ends were trimmed by 3 bases and 6 bases, with 13 bases remaining between them. CDR3 length: 14 residues. The CDR3 DNA follows: TGTGCCAGCAGCCAGGCCCAGCTAGGTGATACGCAGTATTTT. This codes for CASSQAQLGDTQYF.

The rearrangement links TRBV5-6 to TRBJ2-3; perhaps TRBD2 as D (5 bases). V gave up 3 bases and J gave up 6 bases, with 5 bases separating them. Germline V lookup: CDR1 SGHDT, CDR2 YYEEEE. The CDR3 spans 11 residues. CDR3 nucleotide sequence: TGTGCCAGCAGCTCGGGGGATACGCAGTATTTT. Translation gives CASSSGDTQYF.

This clonotype was seen a few times. J is TRBJ2-3 and V is TRBV18, with TRBD1 matching 7 bases. The V and J ends lost 4 bases and 4 bases, in that order; junction bases with no gene match: 8. Per germline, CDR1 KGHSH and CDR2 LQKENI. This CDR3 has 15 amino acids. CDR3 sequence (DNA): TGTGCCAGCTCACAGACCGGGACAGCTGCAGATACGCAGTATTTT. Translating gives CASSQTGTAADTQYF.

This clonotype was recorded many times. The gene calls are TRBV7-7 and TRBJ2-2; D unresolved. V was pared by 1 base and J by 0 bases, with 6 bases between. Per the germline V gene, CDR1 is SSHAT and CDR2 is FNYEAQ (reference sequence). This CDR3 is 15 amino acids long. In nucleotides, the CDR3 is TGTGCCAGCAGCTTAGGAGGATCGAACACCGGGGAGCTGTTTTTT. Translated: CASSLGGSNTGELFF.

The chain carries TRBV2 and TRBJ2-6; D perhaps matches TRBD1 (5 bases). CDR1 and CDR2 (germline): SNHLY, FYNNEI. This CDR3 region has 15 residues. V gave up 6 bases and J gave up 5 bases, with 14 bases separating them. In DNA form, the CDR3 reads TGTGCCAGCAGGGCCGACAGTCTCTGGGCCAACGTCCTGACTTTC. The encoded protein is CASRADSLWANVLTF. Full variable domain (outside the CDR3, taken from reference TRBV2 and TRBJ2-6): EPEVTQTPSHQVTQMGQEVILRCVPISNHLYFYWYRQILGQKVEFLVSFYNNEISEKSEIFDDQFSVERPDGSNFTLKIRSTKLEDSAMYFCASRADSLWANVLTFGAGSRLTVL.

The CDR3 spells CASSRGTDANEQFF. CDR3 nucleotide sequence: TGCGCCAGCAGCCGAGGTACTGACGCCAATGAGCAGTTCTTC. The chain links TRBV5-1 to TRBJ2-1; D gene ambiguous. Deletions cut 4 bases from V and 6 bases from J, with 14 bases between. The germline V gene has CDR1 SGHRS and CDR2 YFSETQ. The CDR3 loop spans 14 amino acids.

The genes are TRBV4-1 and TRBJ2-5; TRBD2 is a possible D gene (6 bases). Germline CDR1 is MGHRA and CDR2 is YSYEKL. This CDR3 has 16 residues. The V end was cut by 0 bases, the J end by 2 bases, with 13 bases between. The CDR3 protein is CASSQDPGRGQETQYF. CDR3 in DNA: TGCGCCAGCAGCCAAGATCCGGGGCGGGGTCAAGAGACCCAGTACTTC.

J is TRBJ2-1 and V is TRBV5-1; possible D gene TRBD1, 6 bases. The germline V gene has CDR1 SGHRS and CDR2 YFSETQ. CDR3 length: 15 amino acids. V lost 3 bases to trimming and J lost 4 bases, with 14 bases between them. CDR3 amino acids: CASSSGTPTYNEQFF. Here the CDR3 DNA reads TGCGCCAGCAGCTCCGGGACACCCACTTACAATGAGCAGTTCTTC.

The J gene is TRBJ2-1, the V gene TRBV4-3; either TRBD1 or TRBD2 may supply D (5 bases each). The CDR3 sequence is 14 residues long. V was clipped by 2 bases and J by 10 bases, with 15 bases between them. CDR1 and CDR2 from the germline V gene are LGHNA and YSLEER. The CDR3 DNA is TGCGCCAGCAGCCAAACTATTCGGGGCCAGGAGCAGTTCTTC. As protein: CASSQTIRGQEQFF.

The V gene is TRBV5-4, the J gene TRBJ2-3; tentatively, D is TRBD1 or TRBD2 (6 bases each). Trimming took 3 bases from V and 5 from J, leaving 13 bases between them. CDR1 and CDR2 (germline): SGHNT, YYREEE (reference sequence). CDR3 size: 14 residues. The CDR3 reads CASSSWGAVDTQYF. The CDR3 DNA reads as TGTGCCAGCAGCTCGTGGGGGGCCGTAGATACGCAGTATTTT.

The chain joins TRBV29-1 to TRBJ2-2, with a possible D match to TRBD1 (6 bases). Trimming stripped 4 bases from V and 3 bases from J, with 9 bases between. This CDR3 contains 13 residues. CDR1 and CDR2 from the germline V gene are SQVTM and ANQGSEA. The CDR3 DNA reads TGCAGCGTTGCTAAGGGGGACACCGGGGAGCTGTTTTTT. Protein sequence: CSVAKGDTGELFF.

The J gene is TRBJ1-2, the V gene TRBV19; D unclear. Germline CDR1 LNHDA, CDR2 SQIVND (reference sequence). V was trimmed by 5 bases and J by 3 bases, leaving 16 bases between them. This CDR3 is 15 amino acids long. The CDR3 loop reads CASSADWSSYYGYTF. As DNA, the CDR3 is TGTGCCAGTAGTGCGGATTGGAGCTCCTACTATGGCTACACCTTC.

V and J are TRBV7-2 and TRBJ2-2, with TRBD1 identical over 8 bases. J lost 6 bases, V lost 2 bases, and 8 bases had no gene match. This CDR3 has 16 amino acids. Germline V CDR1 and CDR2: SGHTA, FQGNSA. CDR3 amino acids: CASSLFLGTGAGELFF. In nucleotides, the CDR3 is TGTGCCAGCAGCTTATTCCTTGGGACAGGCGCCGGGGAGCTGTTTTTT.

The chain has TRBV4-1 and TRBJ2-5; TRBD1 is a possible D gene (5 bases). The ends were cut back, 3 bases at V and 1 base at J, with 12 bases in the middle. Germline loops: CDR1 MGHRA, CDR2 YSYEKL. CDR3 length equals 15 residues. The CDR3 here is CASSHLVGAQETQYF. The CDR3, as DNA: TGCGCCAGCAGCCATCTGGTAGGGGCCCAAGAGACCCAGTACTTC.

Only a few counts were recorded for this clonotype. The chain uses TRBV6-2 or TRBV6-3 and TRBJ2-3; 8 bases match TRBD2. V was clipped by 3 bases and J by 14 bases; unmatched bases: 10. There are 13 residues in the CDR3. Germline-derived CDR1 and CDR2 are MNHEY and SVGEGT. In DNA form, the CDR3 reads TGTGCCAGCAGTTATAAGCGGGGGAATCCGTGGTATTTT. This translates into CASSYKRGNPWYF.

This clonotype was recorded many times. The CDR3 coding sequence is TGTGCCAGCAGCCATCCCGACGGGGAGCTGTTTTTT. Its protein is CASSHPDGELFF. The chain joins TRBV3-1 to TRBJ2-2; no definite D call. Trimming removed 3 bases from V and 7 bases from J, with 6 bases in between. Germline loops: CDR1 LGHDT, CDR2 YNNKEL (reference sequence). This CDR3 spans 12 amino acids.

The CDR3 nucleotides are TGTGCCAGTAGTATAGATCCCCCAGGGCGGTACACTGAAGCTTTCTTT. This gives the protein CASSIDPPGRYTEAFF. The chain links TRBV19 to TRBJ1-1, with D perhaps matching TRBD1 (5 bases). The CDR3 covers 16 residues. The V end was cut by 0 bases, the J end by 3 bases, with 14 bases between. The germline gives CDR1 LNHDA, CDR2 SQIVND (reference sequence).

In its sample, this clonotype was seen many times. J is TRBJ1-1 and V is TRBV5-1; D is ambiguous. This CDR3 comprises 14 residues. Trimming removed 0 bases from V and 4 bases from J, with 10 bases in between. CDR1 and CDR2 from the germline V gene are SGHRS and YFSETQ. The CDR3 region is CASSLESTGTEAFF. For the CDR3, the DNA is TGCGCCAGCAGCTTGGAATCGACGGGCACTGAAGCTTTCTTT.

In this sample, this clonotype turned up many times. The rearrangement uses TRBV2 and TRBJ2-3, with 8 bases fitting TRBD2. The germline CDR1 and CDR2 sequences are SNHLY and FYNNEI. Trimming cost V 6 bases and J 4 bases; bases outside gene matches: 6. This CDR3 is built from 14 residues. The CDR3 loop is CASSRGGGADTQYF. CDR3 DNA sequence: TGTGCCAGCAGCCGGGGGGGCGGGGCAGATACGCAGTATTTT.

This clonotype occurred many times. The CDR3 DNA reads as TGTGCCAGCAGTTTAGCTGTCGGATCTAGCACAGATACGCAGTATTTT. Amino acids: CASSLAVGSSTDTQYF. This sequence joins TRBV12-3 or TRBV12-4 and TRBJ2-3; D is unclear. Trimming pared 0 bases from V and 0 bases from J, leaving 10 bases between. The CDR3 spans 16 residues.

The table lists this clonotype with many counts. The gene calls are TRBV4-3 and TRBJ2-3, with D possibly matching TRBD1 (5 bases). Trimming took 0 bases from V and 3 from J, leaving 16 bases between them. CDR3 size: 17 residues. Germline V lookup: CDR1 LGHNA, CDR2 YSLEER. The DNA of the CDR3 is TGCGCCAGCAGCCAAGATCTTTTAGGACACCTGACAGATACGCAGTATTTT. Translated: CASSQDLLGHLTDTQYF.

This chain uses TRBV3-1 with TRBJ2-1; a weak D match, TRBD1 (5 bases). Trimming took off 3 bases at V and 4 bases at J, with 13 bases between the two ends. The CDR3 is 15 residues long. Germline V gene lookup returns CDR1 LGHDT and CDR2 YNNKEL (reference sequence). The CDR3 is CASSQVPDTYNEQFF. As DNA, the CDR3 is TGTGCCAGCAGCCAGGTCCCGGACACATACAATGAGCAGTTCTTC.